Given below is one T cell receptor beta chain in context. Its antigen is unknown. TCR libraries were built from approximately 0.45 ug of total RNA by linear amplification. As originally analysed: 5 healthy donors contributed 78,498 sequenced TCR alpha transcripts. Using its own MiXCR run on the reads, TCRdb lists one record per CDR3 protein. These V and J calls rely on TCRdb rather than the paper's analysis. The sample carries approximately 200,000 distinct CDR3 sequences, 74% recorded once. The sample is drawn from a study of healthy donors' naive CD4 and CD8 T cells. Across the whole study: All functional IMGT TCR alpha variants were covered by new primers.

The CDR3 runs to 16 residues. V shed 5 bases and J 0 bases; nucleotides not matched to a gene: 5. Germline lookup yields CDR1 KGHDR and CDR2 SFDVKD. Notes on the study in general: A reported CD4+/CD8+ bias affected most V and J genes in naive cells. Possible naive T cell homeostatic proliferation bias remained unaddressed.

The sample comprised naive CD4+ and CD8+ T cells sorted from blood, pooled from several donors. This rearrangement joins TRBV24-1 to TRBJ1-5, with 8 bases aligning to TRBD1. The TCR sequence derives from a pool of human donors in good health; the sample pools cells from several healthy donors. CDR3 sequence: CATSAGGGFSNQPQHF. CDR3 sequence (DNA): TGTGCCACCAGTGCAGGGGGCGGCTTTAGCAATCAGCCCCAGCATTTT.